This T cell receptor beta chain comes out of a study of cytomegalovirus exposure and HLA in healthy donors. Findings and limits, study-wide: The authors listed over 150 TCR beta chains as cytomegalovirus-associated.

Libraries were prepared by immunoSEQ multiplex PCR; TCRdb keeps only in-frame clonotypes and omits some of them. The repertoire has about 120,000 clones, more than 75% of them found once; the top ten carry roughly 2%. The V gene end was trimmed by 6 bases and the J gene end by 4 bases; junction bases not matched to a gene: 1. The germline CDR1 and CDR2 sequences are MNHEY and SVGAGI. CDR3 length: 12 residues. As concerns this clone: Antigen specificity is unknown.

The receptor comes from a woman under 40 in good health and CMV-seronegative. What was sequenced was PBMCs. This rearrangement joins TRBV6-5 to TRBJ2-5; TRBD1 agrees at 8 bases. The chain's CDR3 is CASRTGVETQYF. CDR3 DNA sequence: TGTGCCAGCAGGACAGGGGTAGAGACCCAGTACTTC.